This TCR beta chain is drawn from a study of vaccination and CD4 T cells after COVID-19. About the study: Convalescent study patients returned SARS-CoV-2 positive nasal swab PCR results, with 8 to 10 mild cases and one severe. Convalescent donors were composed of six males and four females, of whom two were Hispanic. General study findings and limits: Convalescent patients had 304 of 307 vaccine-specific clones showing spike mono-reactivity.

The CDR3 has 15 amino acids. The ends were cut back, 3 bases at V and 6 bases at J, with 15 bases in the middle. The germline gives CDR1 LNHDA, CDR2 SQIVND (reference sequence). Treatment: roughly 10-day PBMC culture with coronavirus spike peptide pools or control peptides (ViraFEST assay). ViraFEST grew antigen-specific T cells using peptide pools, then sequenced TCRs. Points on this clonotype: Its antigen is currently unknown.

Researchers used the Oncomine TCR Beta short-read assay to sequence DNA from cultured CD4+ T cells. MiXCR was run by TCRdb on the PCR reads, yielding one entry per CDR3 protein. The data hold 15,000 to 20,000 distinct CDR3 sequences, with around 56% observed a single time. The sequenced material came from CD4+ T cells from blood, cultured in vitro. This TCR was sampled from a human donor who had recovered from COVID-19. The chain recombines TRBV19 with TRBJ1-5; D may be TRBD1 (5 bases). The CDR3 loop is CASSMGTLGLQPQHF. CDR3 nucleotide sequence: TGTGCCAGTAGTATGGGTACATTGGGGCTTCAGCCCCAGCATTTT.